These 6 T cell receptor beta chains originate from one sample sequenced in a study of T-cell reconstitution after alpha-beta-depleted transplantation in children (TCRdb year 2016). Reading the label with the study, this specimen's treatment or condition is: allogeneic hematopoietic cell transplantation with graft depleted of TCRalphabeta T cells and CD19 B cells. The library relied on PCR. TCRdb shows the sequencer as Illumina HiSeq 2500. To normalize quantification of the TCRbeta repertoire, the TCR libraries were built with molecular barcoding that relied on unique molecular identifiers. Using fastp at Q25 and MiXCR, TCRdb reprocessed the public reads and kept productive beta chains. Every entry covers one CDR3 protein and lists the most common genes and DNA from its rows. For this sample there are 600,000 to 700,000 distinct CDR3 sequences; about 12% appear just once. Around 0.76% of the sample belongs to the ten largest clones.

Sequencing was performed on PBMCs, taken before TCRalphabeta/CD19-depleted stem cell transplant. These receptors all stem from a girl aged 2-9 years with congenital amegakaryocytic thrombocytopenia, due to receive a stem cell transplant.

This clonotype has more than one count but fewer than ten. The chain carries TRBV11-3 and TRBJ1-1; 8 bases line up with TRBD1. CDR3 length: 14 residues. Trimming removed 3 bases from V and 6 bases from J; junction bases left unmatched: 6. Germline values: CDR1 SGHNT, CDR2 YENEEA. The CDR3 nucleotides read TGTGCCAGCAGCTTTGGACAGGGAAACTCTGAAGCTTTCTTT. This codes for CASSFGQGNSEAFF.

The genes are TRBV13 and TRBJ2-5, with 9 bases that match TRBD1. The V gene end was trimmed by 4 bases and the J gene end by 7 bases; junction bases not matched to a gene: 7. There are 14 residues in the CDR3. The germline gives CDR1 PRHDT, CDR2 FYEKMQ (reference sequence). CDR3 bases: TGTGCCAGCAGCTGGAGGACAGGGGCAGCGACCCAGTACTTC. Translated, it gives CASSWRTGAATQYF.

The genes are TRBV5-1 and TRBJ2-1; 12 bases align to TRBD2. Germline V gene sequence: CDR1 SGHRS, CDR2 YFSETQ. The CDR3 length is 17 residues. J lost 8 bases, V lost 4 bases, and 13 bases had no gene match. The CDR3 sequence: CASSLPRGLAGEHEQFF. The CDR3 region has the DNA TGCGCCAGCAGCCTACCCCGGGGACTAGCGGGTGAACATGAGCAGTTCTTC.

The chain employs TRBV5-1 and TRBJ2-2, with no clear D. Trimming cost V 5 bases and J 1 base, with 9 bases left between them. The CDR3 has 14 amino acids. Germline V gene data show CDR1 as SGHRS and CDR2 as YFSETQ. CDR3 residues: CASSFFGNTGELFF. CDR3 nucleotides: TGCGCCAGCAGTTTCTTCGGGAACACCGGGGAGCTGTTTTTT.

The V call is TRBV5-1, the J call TRBJ1-4, with D hard to call. Germline CDR1 and CDR2: SGHRS and YFSETQ. With 2 bases removed from V and 3 bases from J, the gap between germline ends came to 11 bases. The CDR3 loop spans 15 amino acids. CDR3 coding DNA: TGCGCCAGCAGCTTCCTCGGGTCGGCTAATGAAAAACTGTTTTTT. Its protein product is CASSFLGSANEKLFF.

There are many counts of this clonotype. V gene TRBV12-3 or TRBV12-4 combines with J gene TRBJ1-1; no clear D. The CDR3 loop spans 12 amino acids. Trimming left V 8 bases short and J 11 bases short, with 18 bases between. DNA for the CDR3: TGTGCCAGCCGTCCCGGGTCGAACGGGGCTTTCTTT. Amino acid sequence: CASRPGSNGAFF.